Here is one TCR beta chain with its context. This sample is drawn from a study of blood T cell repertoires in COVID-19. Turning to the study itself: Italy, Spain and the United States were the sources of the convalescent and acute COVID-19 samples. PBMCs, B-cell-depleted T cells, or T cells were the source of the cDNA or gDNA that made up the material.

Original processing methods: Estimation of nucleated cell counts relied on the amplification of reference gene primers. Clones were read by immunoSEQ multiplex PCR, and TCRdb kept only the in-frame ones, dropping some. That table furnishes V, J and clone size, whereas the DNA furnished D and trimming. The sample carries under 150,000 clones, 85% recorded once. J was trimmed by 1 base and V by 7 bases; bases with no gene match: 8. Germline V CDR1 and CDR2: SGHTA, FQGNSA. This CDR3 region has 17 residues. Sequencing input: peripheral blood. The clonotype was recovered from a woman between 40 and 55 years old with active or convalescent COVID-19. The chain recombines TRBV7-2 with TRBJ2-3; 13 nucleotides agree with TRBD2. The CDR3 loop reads CASTGLAGVTRTDTQYF. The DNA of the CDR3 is TGTGCCAGCACCGGACTAGCGGGGGTGACGCGCACAGATACGCAGTATTTT.